The 7 T cell receptor beta chains below all came from one sample that was sequenced in a study of blood T cell repertoires in COVID-19. Produced via immunoSEQ multiplex PCR; TCRdb's table is partial and in-frame only. The sample records 100,000 to 150,000 clones, about 70% being singletons. The specimen was peripheral blood. The receptors here all came from a man aged 80 or over with COVID-19, enrolled during active disease.

The chain is built from TRBV4-1 and TRBJ1-4, with D possibly TRBD1 on 5 matching bases. V was trimmed by 4 bases and J by 5 bases, leaving 17 bases between them. CDR1 and CDR2 from the germline V gene are MGHRA and YSYEKL. The CDR3 runs to 16 residues. The chain's CDR3 is CASSPLVLGGNEKLFF. The CDR3, as DNA: TGCGCCAGCAGCCCCCTGGTGTTGGGGGGGAATGAAAAACTGTTTTTT.

The rearrangement joins TRBV28 to TRBJ1-5, with TRBD1 matching over 7 bases. This CDR3 comprises 15 residues. Per the germline V gene, CDR1 is MDHEN and CDR2 is SYDVKM. The J segment lost 2 bases and the V segment lost 8 bases, leaving 9 bases of the junction unmatched. The CDR3 sequence is CASREGGVGNQPQHF. For the CDR3, the DNA is TGTGCCAGCCGAGAAGGGGGCGTCGGCAATCAGCCCCAGCATTTT.

The CDR3 spells CSAPLLYEQYF. The CDR3 region has the DNA TGCAGTGCTCCACTTCTCTACGAGCAGTACTTC. The J gene is TRBJ2-7, the V gene TRBV20-1; D gene unclear. Per germline, CDR1 DFQATT and CDR2 SNEGSKA (reference sequence). V gave up 5 bases and J gave up 3 bases, with 8 bases separating them. The CDR3 covers 11 residues.

This chain uses TRBV19 with TRBJ1-5, with a possible D match to TRBD1 (5 bases). V was shortened by 3 bases and J by 1 base, with 10 bases between the two germline ends. The CDR3 extends over 15 amino acids. The germline V gene has CDR1 LNHDA and CDR2 SQIVND (reference sequence). The CDR3 bases are TGTGCCAGTAGTATGGGGCAGACGAGCAATCAGCCCCAGCATTTT. Protein: CASSMGQTSNQPQHF.

The rearrangement uses TRBV7-9 and TRBJ2-1; 7 bases line up with TRBD1. V shed 0 bases and J 2 bases; nucleotides not matched to a gene: 1. The CDR3 length is 15 residues. Looked up from germline, CDR1 is SEHNR and CDR2 is FQNEAQ (reference sequence). The CDR3 DNA reads as TGTGCCAGCAGCTTAGCGCAGGGGGCCTACAATGAGCAGTTCTTC. Its translation: CASSLAQGAYNEQFF.

The V and J genes are TRBV5-1 and TRBJ2-2; D possibly corresponds to TRBD2 (5 bases). Germline CDR1 reads SGHRS; CDR2 reads YFSETQ. V lost 2 bases and J lost 0, with 8 bases in between. There are 15 residues in the CDR3. The DNA for the CDR3 is TGCGCCAGCAGCTTTGCAGCGGCGAACACCGGGGAGCTGTTTTTT. Amino acid sequence: CASSFAAANTGELFF.

The chain's CDR3 is CASSWTSGTSYEQYF. CDR3 sequence (DNA): TGCGCCAGCAGCTGGACTAGCGGTACATCCTACGAGCAGTACTTC. This sequence joins TRBV5-1 and TRBJ2-7, with 10 bases that match TRBD2. Trimming removed 3 bases from V and 1 base from J; junction bases left unmatched: 4. CDR1 SGHRS and CDR2 YFSETQ come from the germline V gene. There are 15 residues in the CDR3.